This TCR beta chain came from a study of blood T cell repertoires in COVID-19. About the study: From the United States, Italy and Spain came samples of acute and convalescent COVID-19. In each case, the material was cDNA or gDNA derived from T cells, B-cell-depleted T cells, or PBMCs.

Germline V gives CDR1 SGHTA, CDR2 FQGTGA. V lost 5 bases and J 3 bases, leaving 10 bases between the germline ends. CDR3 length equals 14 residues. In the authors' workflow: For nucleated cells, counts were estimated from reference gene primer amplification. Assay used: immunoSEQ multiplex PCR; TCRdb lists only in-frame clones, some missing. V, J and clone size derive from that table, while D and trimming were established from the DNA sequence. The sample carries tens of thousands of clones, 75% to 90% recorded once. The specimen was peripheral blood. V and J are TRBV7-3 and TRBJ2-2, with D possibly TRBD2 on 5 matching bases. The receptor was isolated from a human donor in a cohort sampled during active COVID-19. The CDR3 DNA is TGTGCCAGCAGCGCTCTCGGGGACACCGGGGAGCTGTTTTTT. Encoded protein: CASSALGDTGELFF.